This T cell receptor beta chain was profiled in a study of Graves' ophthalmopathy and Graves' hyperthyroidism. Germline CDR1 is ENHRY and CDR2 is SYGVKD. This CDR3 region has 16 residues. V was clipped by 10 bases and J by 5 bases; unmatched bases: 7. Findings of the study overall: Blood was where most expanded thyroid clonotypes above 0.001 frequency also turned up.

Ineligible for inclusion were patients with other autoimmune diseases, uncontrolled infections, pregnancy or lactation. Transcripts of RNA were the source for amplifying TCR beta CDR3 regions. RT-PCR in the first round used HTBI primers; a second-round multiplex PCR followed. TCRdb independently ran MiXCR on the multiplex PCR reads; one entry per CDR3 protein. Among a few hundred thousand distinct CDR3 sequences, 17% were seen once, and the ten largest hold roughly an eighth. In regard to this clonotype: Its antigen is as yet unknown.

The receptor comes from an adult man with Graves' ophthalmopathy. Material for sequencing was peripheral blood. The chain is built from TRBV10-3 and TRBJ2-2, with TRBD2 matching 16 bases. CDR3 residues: CATGLAGGPRTGELFF. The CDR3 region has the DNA TGTGCCACGGGACTAGCGGGGGGGCCGAGAACCGGGGAGCTGTTTTTT.